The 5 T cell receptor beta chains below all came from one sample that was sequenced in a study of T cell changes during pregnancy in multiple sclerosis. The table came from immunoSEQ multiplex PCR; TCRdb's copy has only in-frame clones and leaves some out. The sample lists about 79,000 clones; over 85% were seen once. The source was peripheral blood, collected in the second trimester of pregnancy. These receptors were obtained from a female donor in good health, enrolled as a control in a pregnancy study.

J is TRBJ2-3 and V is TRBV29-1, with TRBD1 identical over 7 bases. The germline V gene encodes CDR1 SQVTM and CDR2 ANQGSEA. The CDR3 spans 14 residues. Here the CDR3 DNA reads TGCAGTCTTACAGGGGTAGCGCTCACAGATACGCAGTATTTT. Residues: CSLTGVALTDTQYF.

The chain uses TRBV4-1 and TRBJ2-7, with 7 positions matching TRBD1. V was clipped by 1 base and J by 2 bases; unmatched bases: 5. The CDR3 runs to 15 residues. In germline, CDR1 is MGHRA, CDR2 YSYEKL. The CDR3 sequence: CASSQAGQEPYEQYF. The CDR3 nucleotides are TGCGCCAGCAGCCAAGCCGGACAGGAACCCTACGAGCAGTACTTC.

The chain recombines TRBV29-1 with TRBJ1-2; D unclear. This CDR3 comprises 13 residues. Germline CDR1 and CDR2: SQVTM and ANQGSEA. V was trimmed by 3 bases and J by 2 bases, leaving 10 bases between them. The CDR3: CSVESSGNYGYTF. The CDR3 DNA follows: TGCAGCGTTGAGAGTAGCGGAAACTATGGCTACACCTTC.

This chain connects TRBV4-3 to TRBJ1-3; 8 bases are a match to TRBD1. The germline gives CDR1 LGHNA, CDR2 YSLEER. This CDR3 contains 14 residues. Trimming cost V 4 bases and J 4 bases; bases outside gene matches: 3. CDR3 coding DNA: TGCGCCAGCAGCCCTTGGACAGGGGGAAACACCATATATTTT. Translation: CASSPWTGGNTIYF.

The CDR3 is CASSLMEQYNEQFF. CDR3 sequence (DNA): TGTGCCAGCAGTTTAATGGAGCAATACAATGAGCAGTTCTTC. The chain recombines TRBV27 with TRBJ2-1, with D uncertain. CDR1 is MNHEY, CDR2 SMNVEV, per germline (reference sequence). The CDR3 is 14 residues long. Trimming pared 2 bases from V and 4 bases from J, leaving 9 bases between.